This TCR beta chain was recorded in a study of blood T cell repertoires in COVID-19. Study-wide context: Material from acute and convalescent COVID-19 was sourced from the United States, Italy and Spain. In each case, the material was cDNA or gDNA derived from T cells, B-cell-depleted T cells, or PBMCs.

Here immunoSEQ multiplex PCR was the method, and the copy in TCRdb shows in-frame clones only, minus some. The sample contains 150,000 to 200,000 clones, roughly 89% of which appear only once. The sequenced material came from peripheral blood. The sequence was obtained from a woman between 50 and 59 years old with acute or convalescent COVID-19.

Here the CDR3 DNA reads TGTGCCAGTAGTATCGGACAGCTCAATGAAAAACTGTTTTTT. This translates into CASSIGQLNEKLFF. This chain links TRBV19 with TRBJ1-4; possible D gene TRBD1, 6 bases. The CDR3 extends over 14 amino acids. V was cut by 3 bases and J by 5 bases, with 10 bases left in between. CDR1 and CDR2 from the germline V gene are LNHDA and SQIVND (reference sequence).